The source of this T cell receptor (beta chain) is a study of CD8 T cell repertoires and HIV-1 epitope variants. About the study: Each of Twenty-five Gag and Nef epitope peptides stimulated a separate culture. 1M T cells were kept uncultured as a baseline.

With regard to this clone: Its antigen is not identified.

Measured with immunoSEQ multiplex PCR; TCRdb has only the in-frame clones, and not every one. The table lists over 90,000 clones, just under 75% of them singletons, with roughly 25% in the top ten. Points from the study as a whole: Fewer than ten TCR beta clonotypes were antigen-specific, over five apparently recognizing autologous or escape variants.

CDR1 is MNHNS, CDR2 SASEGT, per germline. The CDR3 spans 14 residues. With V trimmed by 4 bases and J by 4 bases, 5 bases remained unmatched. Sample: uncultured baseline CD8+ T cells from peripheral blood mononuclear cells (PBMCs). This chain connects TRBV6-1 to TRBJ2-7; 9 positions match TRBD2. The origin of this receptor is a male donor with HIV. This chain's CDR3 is CASSVTSGYYEQYF. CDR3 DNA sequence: TGTGCCAGCAGTGTGACTAGCGGATATTACGAGCAGTACTTC.